A single sample is the source of the 24 T cell receptor beta chains below, sequenced in a study of immune heterogeneity within non-small cell lung tumors (dated by TCRdb to the late 2010s). Sequencing was carried out with a HiSeq X Ten. A multiplex PCR system amplified the TCR beta CDR3 region, with a first 10-cycle round using 32 V-gene forward and 13 J-gene reverse primers. The raw public data were reprocessed by TCRdb itself: fastp quality trimming at Q25, MiXCR clonotype calling, in-frame beta chains only. All rows with the same CDR3 protein become a single entry with the most common DNA and genes. The sample profile shows about 22,000 distinct CDR3 sequences; around 30% of them were found once. Of the sample, 4% to 5.5% falls within the top ten clones. For the TCR template, genomic DNA was extracted from bulk tumor tissue, and around 600 ng of gDNA was amplified for each sample. During surgery, multiple biopsies were taken from each primary tumor and placed as far apart as possible within the tumor mass. Patients in the study cohort, which was described as untreated, were newly diagnosed NSCLC cases going through curative surgery.

The source material was lung tumor tissue. The source of these receptors is a man aged 35-49 years with non-small cell lung cancer.

J is TRBJ2-6 and V is TRBV9, with D tentatively TRBD2 (6 bases). Germline-derived CDR1 and CDR2 are SGDLS and YYNGEE. This CDR3 comprises 19 residues. V was trimmed by 0 bases and J by 3 bases, leaving 19 bases between them. CDR3 DNA sequence: TGTGCCAGCAGCGTAGGGTTGACGGCCTGGCGGGGTGGGGCCAACGTCCTGACTTTC. Translating gives CASSVGLTAWRGGANVLTF.

The rearrangement links TRBV5-1 to TRBJ1-2; D is undetermined. V was clipped by 4 bases and J by 2 bases, with 12 bases between them. CDR3 size: 14 residues. The germline V gene has CDR1 SGHRS and CDR2 YFSETQ. Here the CDR3 reads CASSAAGLNYGYTF. The CDR3 coding sequence is TGCGCCAGCAGCGCCGCCGGGTTGAACTATGGCTACACCTTC. Supplemented by reference TRBV5-1 and TRBJ1-2, the full variable domain reads KAGVTQTPRYLIKTRGQQVTLSCSPISGHRSVSWYQQTPGQGLQFLFEYFSETQRNKGNFPGRFSGRQFSNSRSEMNVSTLELGDSALYLCASSAAGLNYGYTFGSGTRLTVV.

With respect to this clonotype: This may stem from a read error, because a much larger clone lies one nucleotide away. The V gene is TRBV14, the J gene TRBJ1-2; perhaps TRBD1 as D (6 bases). V gave up 4 bases and J gave up 4 bases, with 13 bases separating them. Germline values: CDR1 SGHDN, CDR2 FVKESK. This CDR3 region has 14 residues. For the CDR3, the DNA is TGTGCCAGCAGCCCTATCGTAGGGGGCTATGGCTACACCTTC. It codes for CASSPIVGGYGYTF. Full variable domain (missing parts from reference TRBV14 and TRBJ1-2): EAGVTQFPSHSVIEKGQTVTLRCDPISGHDNLYWYRRVMGKEIKFLLHFVKESKQDESGMPNNRFLAERTGGTYSTLKVQPAELEDSGVYFCASSPIVGGYGYTFGSGTRLTVV.

This clonotype was seen at least ten times. The chain couples TRBV6-2 or TRBV6-3 to TRBJ1-3; TRBD1 is a possible D gene (5 bases). The V gene lost 5 bases and the J gene lost 2 bases, with 16 bases spanning the gap. CDR3 length: 16 amino acids. The germline gives CDR1 MNHEY, CDR2 SVGEGT. The CDR3 loop reads CASSDLGPLAGNTIYF. DNA of the CDR3: TGTGCCAGCAGTGACCTGGGACCTCTAGCTGGAAACACCATATATTTT.

This clonotype has at least ten counts. The V call is TRBV20-1, the J call TRBJ1-2; D not resolved. Trimming took 3 bases from V and 2 from J, leaving 7 bases between them. Germline V lookup: CDR1 DFQATT, CDR2 SNEGSKA (reference sequence). The CDR3 extends over 12 amino acids. The CDR3 DNA reads as TGCAGTGCTAGGACGGGAAACTATGGCTACACCTTC. Protein: CSARTGNYGYTF.

This clonotype occurred many times. The rearrangement joins TRBV20-1 to TRBJ1-3, with D possibly TRBD1 on 5 matching bases. Germline V gives CDR1 DFQATT, CDR2 SNEGSKA (reference sequence). The CDR3 totals 12 residues. Between the trimmed V and J ends, which lost 4 bases and 4 bases, there was a span of 8 bases. The CDR3 loop reads CSAKGRGNTIYF. The CDR3 nucleotides are TGCAGTGCTAAGGGGCGGGGAAACACCATATATTTT.

This clonotype was found many times. The chain is built from TRBV19 and TRBJ2-7; 16 bases are a match to TRBD2. Germline trimming cut 6 bases from V and 7 bases from J; bases unmatched to any gene: 6. CDR3 length: 15 residues. Per the germline V gene, CDR1 is LNHDA and CDR2 is SQIVND (reference sequence). The CDR3 spells CASRVAGLAGGEQYF. In DNA, the CDR3 is TGTGCCAGTAGGGTCGCGGGACTAGCGGGAGGGGAGCAGTACTTC. The whole variable domain, filled in from reference TRBV19 and TRBJ2-7, reads DGGITQSPKYLFRKEGQNVTLSCEQNLNHDAMYWYRQDPGQGLRLIYYSQIVNDFQKGDIAEGYSVSREKKESFPLTVTSAQKNPTAFYLCASRVAGLAGGEQYFGPGTRLTVT.

This clonotype was observed many times. This chain joins TRBV6-1 and TRBJ1-6; D call uncertain. Trimming took off 1 base at V and 7 bases at J, with 11 bases between the two ends. The CDR3 runs to 15 residues. Germline CDR1 reads MNHNS; CDR2 reads SASEGT. The DNA for the CDR3 is TGTGCCAGCAGTGAAGTAGCGGGGTCAAATTCACCCCTCCACTTT. Its protein product is CASSEVAGSNSPLHF.

The CDR3: CASRGELAGAGELFF. CDR3 DNA: TGTGCCAGCAGAGGGGAGCTAGCGGGAGCCGGGGAGCTGTTTTTT. This chain uses TRBV9 with TRBJ2-2; 10 bases map to TRBD2. The V segment lost 5 bases and the J segment 6 bases; nucleotides outside the gene matches: 7. The germline CDR1 and CDR2 sequences are SGDLS and YYNGEE. The CDR3 has 15 residues. Using reference TRBV9 and TRBJ2-2 for the parts outside the CDR3, the full variable domain is DSGVTQTPKHLITATGQRVTLRCSPRSGDLSVYWYQQSLDQGLQFLIQYYNGEERAKGNILERFSAQQFPDLHSELNLSSLELGDSALYFCASRGELAGAGELFFGEGSRLTVL.

The rearrangement links TRBV30 to TRBJ2-3; D might be TRBD2 (6 bases). Germline values: CDR1 GTSNPN, CDR2 SVGIG (reference sequence). The CDR3 has 11 residues. Trimming took off 2 bases at V and 11 bases at J, with 11 bases between the two ends. CDR3 region: CAWSPMRGQYF. The CDR3 DNA reads TGTGCCTGGAGTCCTATGCGGGGGCAGTATTTT.

This rearrangement joins TRBV5-5 to TRBJ2-1; TRBD2 agrees at 11 bases. There are 15 residues in the CDR3. Germline values: CDR1 SGHKS, CDR2 YYEKEE (reference sequence). Trimming removed 3 bases from V and 4 bases from J; junction bases left unmatched: 3. CDR3 residues: CASSWVAGGYNEQFF. As DNA, the CDR3 is TGTGCCAGCAGCTGGGTAGCGGGAGGGTACAATGAGCAGTTCTTC.

In its sample, this clonotype is medium-sized. The chain uses TRBV5-1 and TRBJ2-3, with a tentative D call TRBD1 (5 bases). The CDR3 covers 14 residues. The V gene's germline CDR1 is SGHRS and CDR2 YFSETQ. Trimming removed 0 bases at V and 3 bases at J, with 8 bases between. The CDR3 DNA sequence: TGCGCCAGCAGCTTGGGACAGACGACAGATACGCAGTATTTT. It specifies CASSLGQTTDTQYF. The full variable domain, completed using reference TRBV5-1 and TRBJ2-3, is KAGVTQTPRYLIKTRGQQVTLSCSPISGHRSVSWYQQTPGQGLQFLFEYFSETQRNKGNFPGRFSGRQFSNSRSEMNVSTLELGDSALYLCASSLGQTTDTQYFGPGTRLTVL.

J is TRBJ1-2 and V is TRBV5-5; 9 bases are shared with TRBD1. The germline gives CDR1 SGHKS, CDR2 YYEKEE (reference sequence). The CDR3 extends over 15 amino acids. J lost 7 bases, V lost 2 bases, and 9 bases had no gene match. The CDR3 is CASSFSRDRVSGYTF. In nucleotides, the CDR3 is TGTGCCAGCAGCTTTTCCCGGGACAGGGTCTCTGGCTACACCTTC.

By share, this clonotype ranks as medium-sized. The chain uses TRBV6-2 or TRBV6-3 and TRBJ2-6; D may be TRBD1 (6 bases). The germline V gene encodes CDR1 MNHEY and CDR2 SVGEGT. Trimming shortened V by 6 bases and J by 1 base, and 16 bases separated the two germline ends. This CDR3 is 17 amino acids long. The CDR3: CASSHQIGGSGANVLTF. DNA for the CDR3: TGTGCCAGCAGCCATCAAATAGGGGGATCTGGGGCCAACGTCCTGACTTTC.

The gene calls are TRBV6-1 and TRBJ1-3; TRBD1 might be the D (6 bases). The V end was cut by 6 bases, the J end by 1 base, with 19 bases between. Germline CDR1 MNHNS, CDR2 SASEGT. The CDR3 has 17 residues. This CDR3 is CASSRRQARGSGNTIYF. The CDR3 DNA reads as TGTGCCAGCAGCCGTCGACAGGCCAGGGGATCTGGAAACACCATATATTTT.

A note on this clonotype: Its ends do not fully match the called genes, so a read error is possible. This chain joins TRBV28 and TRBJ1-5; TRBD1 is a possible D gene (5 bases). Germline-derived CDR1 and CDR2 are MDHEN and SYDVKM. This CDR3 has 13 residues. The CDR3 region has the DNA TGTGACAGCAGCTTTCAGACAGATCAGCCCCAGCATTTT. Its protein product is CDSSFQTDQPQHF.

Concerning this clonotype itself: A much larger clone differs by one base, so this may be a read error. The V gene is TRBV15, the J gene TRBJ1-4; TRBD1 agrees at 7 bases. Trimming removed 2 bases from V and 5 bases from J; junction bases left unmatched: 8. This CDR3 is built from 16 residues. The germline gives CDR1 LNHNV, CDR2 YYDKDF (reference sequence). In DNA, the CDR3 is TGTGCCACCAGCAGAACCACAGGGGCGATAAATGAAAAACTGTTTTTT. Protein sequence: CATSRTTGAINEKLFF.

This chain's CDR3 is CATSMAGSNDEQFF. DNA of the CDR3: TGTGCCACCAGCATGGCAGGGAGCAACGATGAGCAGTTCTTC. This chain links TRBV15 with TRBJ2-1; either TRBD1 or TRBD2 may fit D (5 bases each). The germline V and J ends were trimmed by 4 bases and 8 bases, with 15 bases remaining between them. This CDR3 contains 14 residues. Germline V gene data show CDR1 as LNHNV and CDR2 as YYDKDF (reference sequence).

The sample holds many counts of this clonotype. The chain has TRBV30 and TRBJ1-1; a possible D gene is TRBD1 (6 bases). Germline V gene lookup returns CDR1 GTSNPN and CDR2 SVGIG (reference sequence). The CDR3 is 15 amino acids. The V and J ends lost 5 bases and 7 bases respectively, with 23 bases between them. CDR3 DNA: TGTGCCTGGGGAGCCGCCAAAACGGGGGGCAGTGAAGCTTTCTTT. This encodes CAWGAAKTGGSEAFF.

Relative to its sample, this clonotype is medium-sized. The chain combines TRBV6-6 with TRBJ1-3; 10 bases are a match to TRBD1. Germline V gives CDR1 MNHNY, CDR2 SVGAGI (reference sequence). This CDR3 comprises 16 residues. V lost 0 bases and J lost 2; bases outside the gene matches: 1. The CDR3 sequence is CASSYSGQGAGNTIYF. CDR3 DNA sequence: TGTGCCAGCAGTTACTCCGGACAGGGGGCTGGAAACACCATATATTTT.

This clonotype was counted ten times or more. DNA of the CDR3: TGTGCCAGCAGTGATCGGGGGAGTCAGCCCCAGCATTTT. Encoded protein: CASSDRGSQPQHF. V gene TRBV2 combines with J gene TRBJ1-5, with D perhaps matching TRBD1 (5 bases). The CDR3 sequence is 13 residues long. CDR1 and CDR2 from the germline V gene are SNHLY and FYNNEI. Trimming stripped 3 bases from V and 6 bases from J, with 9 bases between.

This chain joins TRBV2 and TRBJ2-2; D might be TRBD2 (7 bases). The CDR3 is made up of 14 amino acids. Between the trimmed V and J ends, which lost 7 bases and 5 bases, there was a span of 14 bases. The germline gives CDR1 SNHLY, CDR2 FYNNEI. The CDR3 DNA follows: TGTGCCAGCAATGGGGGGGCGCAGACCGGGGAGCTGTTTTTT. Translating gives CASNGGAQTGELFF.

In the case of this clonotype: Germline and junction disagree at one end, which may indicate a read error. The genes are TRBV6-4 and TRBJ2-5, with D perhaps being TRBD1 or TRBD2 (7 bases each). The germline CDR1 and CDR2 sequences are MRHNA and SNTAGT. This CDR3 has 15 residues. CDR3: CAISEKRDRGETQYF. In nucleotides, the CDR3 is TGTGCCATCAGTGAGAAGCGGGACAGAGGAGAGACCCAGTACTTC.

This clonotype was counted many times. The chain joins TRBV30 to TRBJ1-2; D gene ambiguous. The CDR3 runs 12 residues. Trimming removed 2 bases from V and 4 bases from J, with 8 bases in between. The germline CDR1 and CDR2 sequences are GTSNPN and SVGIG (reference sequence). The CDR3 loop is CAWSRLAYGYTF. CDR3 in DNA: TGTGCCTGGAGTAGGCTTGCCTATGGCTACACCTTC. Complete variable domain (other parts from reference TRBV30 and TRBJ1-2): SQTIHQWPATLVQPVGSPLSLECTVEGTSNPNLYWYRQAAGRGLQLLFYSVGIGQISSEVPQNLSASRPQDRQFILSSKKLLLSDSGFYLCAWSRLAYGYTFGSGTRLTVV.